This T cell receptor (beta chain) was recovered during a study of T cells in localized non-small cell lung cancer. Clones were sequenced by immunoSEQ multiplex PCR, and TCRdb holds only the in-frame ones, with some missing. There are some 85,000 clones in the sample; roughly 75% occur only once, and approximately 21% lies in the top ten. Study-wide points: Of the top 100 tumor clones, median around 55 were in adjacent lung, about 30 among its top 100. Uninvolved nearby lung showed the greatest T cell clonality, exceeding that found in tumor.

This clone was picked up a small number of times. Antigen: not known. The sequence came from a man aged 35 to 69 with stage II squamous cell lung carcinoma. This specimen was PBMCs, taken before any cancer treatment.

The chain's CDR3 is CASSELAGSSYEQYF. For the CDR3, the DNA is TGTGCCAGCAGTGAACTGGCGGGGAGCTCCTACGAGCAGTACTTC. This rearrangement joins TRBV6-1 to TRBJ2-7; D may be TRBD2 (6 bases). There are 15 residues in the CDR3. Trimming left V 2 bases short and J 0 bases short, with 11 bases between. Germline V gives CDR1 MNHNS, CDR2 SASEGT.